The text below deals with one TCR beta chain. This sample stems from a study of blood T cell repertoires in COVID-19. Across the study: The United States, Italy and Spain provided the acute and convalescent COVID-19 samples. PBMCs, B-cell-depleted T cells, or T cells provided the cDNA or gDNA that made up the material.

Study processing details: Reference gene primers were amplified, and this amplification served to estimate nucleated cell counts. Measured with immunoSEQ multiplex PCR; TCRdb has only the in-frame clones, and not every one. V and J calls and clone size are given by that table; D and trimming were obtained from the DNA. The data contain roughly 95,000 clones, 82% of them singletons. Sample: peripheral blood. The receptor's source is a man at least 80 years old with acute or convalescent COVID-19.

The DNA of the CDR3 is TGTGCCACCAGCAGAGATCCAGGACTTTCCAATGAGCAGTTCTTC. Its protein product is CATSRDPGLSNEQFF. The rearrangement uses TRBV15 and TRBJ2-1, with D tentatively TRBD2 (5 bases). The germline CDR1 and CDR2 sequences are LNHNV and YYDKDF (reference sequence). V was clipped by 0 bases and J by 6 bases, with 12 bases between them. The CDR3 is 15 amino acids. Variable domain in full (rest from reference TRBV15 and TRBJ2-1): DAMVIQNPRYQVTQFGKPVTLSCSQTLNHNVMYWYQQKSSQAPKLLFHYYDKDFNNEADTPDNFQSRRPNTSFCFLDIRSPGLGDTAMYLCATSRDPGLSNEQFFGPGTRLTVL.